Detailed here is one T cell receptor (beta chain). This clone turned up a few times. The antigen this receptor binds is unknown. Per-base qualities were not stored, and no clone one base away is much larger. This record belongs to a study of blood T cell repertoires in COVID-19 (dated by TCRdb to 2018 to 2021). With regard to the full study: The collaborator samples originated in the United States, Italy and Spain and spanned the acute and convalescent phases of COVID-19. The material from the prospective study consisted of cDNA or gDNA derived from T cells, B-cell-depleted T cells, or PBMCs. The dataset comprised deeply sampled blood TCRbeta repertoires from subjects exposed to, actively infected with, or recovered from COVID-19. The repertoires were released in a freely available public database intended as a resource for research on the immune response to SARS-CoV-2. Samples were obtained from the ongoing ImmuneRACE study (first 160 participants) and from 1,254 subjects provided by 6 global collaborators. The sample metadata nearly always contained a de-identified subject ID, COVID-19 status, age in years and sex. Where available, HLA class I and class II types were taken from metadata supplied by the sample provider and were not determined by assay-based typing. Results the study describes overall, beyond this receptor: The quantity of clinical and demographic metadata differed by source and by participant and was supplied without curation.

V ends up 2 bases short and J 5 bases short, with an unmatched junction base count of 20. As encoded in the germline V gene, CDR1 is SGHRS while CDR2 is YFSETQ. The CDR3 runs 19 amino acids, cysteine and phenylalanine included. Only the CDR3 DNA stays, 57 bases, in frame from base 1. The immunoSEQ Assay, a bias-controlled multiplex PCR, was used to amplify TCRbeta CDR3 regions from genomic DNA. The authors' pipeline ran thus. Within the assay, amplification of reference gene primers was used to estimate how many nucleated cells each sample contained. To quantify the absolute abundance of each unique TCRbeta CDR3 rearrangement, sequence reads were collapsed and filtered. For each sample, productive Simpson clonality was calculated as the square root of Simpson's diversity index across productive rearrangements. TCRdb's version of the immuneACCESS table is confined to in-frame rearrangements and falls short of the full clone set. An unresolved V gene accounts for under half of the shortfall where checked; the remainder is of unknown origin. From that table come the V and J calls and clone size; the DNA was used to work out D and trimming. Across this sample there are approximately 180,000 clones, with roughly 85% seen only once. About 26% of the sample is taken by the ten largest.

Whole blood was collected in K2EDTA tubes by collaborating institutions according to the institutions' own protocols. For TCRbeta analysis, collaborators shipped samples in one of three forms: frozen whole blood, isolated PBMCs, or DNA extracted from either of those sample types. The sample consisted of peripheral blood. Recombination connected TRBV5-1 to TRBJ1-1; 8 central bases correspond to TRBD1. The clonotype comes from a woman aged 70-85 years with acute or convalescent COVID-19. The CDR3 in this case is CASSFRPRQGSNPQTEAFF. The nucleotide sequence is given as TGCGCCAGCAGCTTCCGTCCTAGACAGGGGTCAAATCCGCAGACTGAAGCTTTCTTT.